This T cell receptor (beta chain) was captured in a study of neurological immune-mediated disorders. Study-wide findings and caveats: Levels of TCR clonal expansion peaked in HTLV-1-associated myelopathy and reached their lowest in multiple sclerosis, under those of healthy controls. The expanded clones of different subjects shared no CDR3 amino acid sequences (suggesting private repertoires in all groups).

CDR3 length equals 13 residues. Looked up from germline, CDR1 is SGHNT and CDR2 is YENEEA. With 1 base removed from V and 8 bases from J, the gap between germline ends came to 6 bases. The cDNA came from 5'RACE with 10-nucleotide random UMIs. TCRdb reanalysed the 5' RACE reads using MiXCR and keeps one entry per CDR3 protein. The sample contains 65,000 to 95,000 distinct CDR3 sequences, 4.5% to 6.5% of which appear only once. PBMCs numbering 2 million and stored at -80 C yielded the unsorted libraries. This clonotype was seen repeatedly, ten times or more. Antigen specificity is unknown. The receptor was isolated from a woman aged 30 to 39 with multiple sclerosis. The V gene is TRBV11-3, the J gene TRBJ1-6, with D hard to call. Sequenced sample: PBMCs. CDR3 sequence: CASSLGVDSPLHF. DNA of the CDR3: TGTGCCAGCAGCTTAGGGGTTGATTCACCCCTCCACTTT. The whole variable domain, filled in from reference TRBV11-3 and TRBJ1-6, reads EAGVVQSPRYKIIEKKQPVAFWCNPISGHNTLYWYLQNLGQGPELLIRYENEEAVDDSQLPKDRFSAERLKGVDSTLKIQPAELGDSAVYLCASSLGVDSPLHFGNGTRLTVT.